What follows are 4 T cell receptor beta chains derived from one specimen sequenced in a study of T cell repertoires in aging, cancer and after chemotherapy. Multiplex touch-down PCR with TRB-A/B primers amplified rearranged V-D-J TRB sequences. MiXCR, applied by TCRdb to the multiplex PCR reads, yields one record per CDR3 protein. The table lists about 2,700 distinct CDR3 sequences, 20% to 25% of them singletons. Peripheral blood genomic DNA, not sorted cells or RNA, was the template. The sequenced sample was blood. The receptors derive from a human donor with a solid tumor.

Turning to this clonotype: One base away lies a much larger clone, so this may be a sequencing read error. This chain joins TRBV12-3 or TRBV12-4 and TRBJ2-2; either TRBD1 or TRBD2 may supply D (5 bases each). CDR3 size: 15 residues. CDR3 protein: CANSLVGPNTGELFF. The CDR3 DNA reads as TGTGCCAACAGTTTAGTGGGACCTAACACCGGGGAGCTGTTTTTT.

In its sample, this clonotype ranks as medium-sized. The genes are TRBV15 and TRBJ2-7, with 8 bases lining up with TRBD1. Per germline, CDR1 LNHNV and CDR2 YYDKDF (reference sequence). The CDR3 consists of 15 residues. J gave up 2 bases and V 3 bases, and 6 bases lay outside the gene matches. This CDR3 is CATSRDLGQAYEQYF. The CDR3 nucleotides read TGTGCCACCAGCAGGGACTTGGGACAGGCCTACGAGCAGTACTTC. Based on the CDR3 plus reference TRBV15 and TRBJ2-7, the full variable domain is DAMVIQNPRYQVTQFGKPVTLSCSQTLNHNVMYWYQQKSSQAPKLLFHYYDKDFNNEADTPDNFQSRRPNTSFCFLDIRSPGLGDTAMYLCATSRDLGQAYEQYFGPGTRLTVT.

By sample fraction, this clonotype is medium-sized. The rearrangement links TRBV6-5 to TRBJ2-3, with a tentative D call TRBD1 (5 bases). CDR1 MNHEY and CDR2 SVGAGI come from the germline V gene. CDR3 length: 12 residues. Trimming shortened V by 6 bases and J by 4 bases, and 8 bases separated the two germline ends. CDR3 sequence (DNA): TGTGCCAGCAGGAGACAGTCAGATACGCAGTATTTT. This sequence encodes CASRRQSDTQYF.

The CDR3 DNA sequence: TGCAGTGCTAGACCAAAACAGGGCTGGGGATACGAGCAGTACTTC. It is translated as CSARPKQGWGYEQYF. The J gene is TRBJ2-7, the V gene TRBV20-1; possible D gene TRBD1, 6 bases. CDR3 length equals 15 residues. The germline gives CDR1 DFQATT, CDR2 SNEGSKA (reference sequence). V dropped 2 bases and J dropped 4 bases, with 18 bases sitting between them.